These T cell receptor beta chains were read from a single sample in a study of blood T cell repertoires in COVID-19. Generated by immunoSEQ multiplex PCR, the TCRdb table keeps only in-frame clones and is missing some. The sample shows under 200,000 clones, about 90% of them seen only once. Material for sequencing was PBMCs or T cells enriched from blood (not recorded which). All receptors derive from a woman aged 50 to 60 who had recovered from COVID-19. Both conserved end residues are part of each CDR3.

CDR3 protein | J gene | V gene
CASSQGWGGGTSRYNEQFF | TRBJ2-1 | TRBV3-1/TRBV3-2
CASSPAALAGEETQYF | TRBJ2-5 | TRBV28
CASSQPTGIHYGYTF | TRBJ1-2 | TRBV4-2
CASSSPRGGGELVFF | TRBJ1-4 | TRBV28
CASSEGSEYNEQFF | TRBJ2-1 | TRBV9
CASSQPQTGQETQYF | TRBJ2-5 | TRBV28
CASGGLLLGDNEQFF | TRBJ2-1 | TRBV25-1
CASSVSGNTEAFF | TRBJ1-1 | TRBV9
CASKGTGTNQPQHF | TRBJ1-5 | TRBV2
CASSSPGTHYGYTF | TRBJ1-2 | TRBV5-4
CASSPSQGTGELFF | TRBJ2-2 | TRBV18
CAIPPRQNYEQYF | TRBJ2-7 | TRBV28